This record covers a single T cell receptor (beta chain). The antigen remains undetermined. The record originates from a study of cytotoxic CD8 clonotypes in ibrutinib-treated CLL. Overall study findings and caveats: Rising at ibrutinib response, clonality subsequently fell back toward baseline at progression. Public clonotypes occurred uncommonly; on treatment, they contracted or remained stable.

This CDR3 comprises 14 residues. Per the germline V gene, CDR1 is LNHDA and CDR2 is SQIVND (reference sequence). Trimming removed 5 bases at V and 6 bases at J, with 16 bases between. Clones were read by immunoSEQ multiplex PCR, and TCRdb kept only the in-frame ones, dropping some. Of more than 9,000 clones listed, approximately 67% are singletons. The receptor was derived from a human donor with chronic lymphocytic leukemia. The chain couples TRBV19 to TRBJ1-1, with D tentatively TRBD1 (6 bases). The source material was PBMCs, sampled before ibrutinib treatment. The chain's CDR3 is CASSSNRDNSEAFF. The CDR3 region has the DNA TGTGCCAGTAGTTCGAACCGGGACAACTCTGAAGCTTTCTTT.